The 25 T cell receptor beta chains reported below all come from one sample, sequenced in a study of blood T cells in healthy people across ages. Then a second PCR, running roughly 6 to 12 cycles, was carried out with a sample-barcoded 5' primer and a J-beta primer mix. TCRdb re-analysed the 5' RACE reads in MiXCR, keeping a single row per CDR3 protein. This table has approximately 780,000 distinct CDR3 sequences, around 24% appearing once. These same records also appear under a second study, on T cells of mothers and their children.

The sequenced sample consisted of blood. These receptors all stem from a boy aged 5-17 years in good health.

The chain links TRBV7-9 to TRBJ2-3; 8 bases fit TRBD2. J gave up 4 bases and V 7 bases, and 7 bases lay outside the gene matches. The CDR3 has 14 residues. CDR1 SEHNR and CDR2 FQNEAQ come from the germline V gene (reference sequence). Here the CDR3 reads CASTTGGGPDTQYF. The CDR3 region has the DNA TGTGCCAGCACCACCGGGGGGGGCCCAGATACGCAGTATTTT. Full variable domain (rest looked up from reference TRBV7-9 and TRBJ2-3): DTGVSQNPRHKITKRGQNVTFRCDPISEHNRLYWYRQTLGQGPEFLTYFQNEAQLEKSRLLSDRFSAERPKGSFSTLEIQRTEQGDSAMYLCASTTGGGPDTQYFGPGTRLTVL.

This clonotype occurred a few times. This chain links TRBV4-1 with TRBJ2-7; TRBD1 might be the D (6 bases). The V end lost 0 bases, the J end lost 3 bases, and 15 bases lay between the germline ends. This CDR3 contains 16 residues. In germline, CDR1 is MGHRA, CDR2 YSYEKL. The CDR3 bases are TGCGCCAGCAGCCAAGACACAAGGGGGATTTTCTACGAGCAGTACTTC. Amino acid sequence: CASSQDTRGIFYEQYF.

The chain has TRBV27 and TRBJ1-4; 7 bases fit TRBD1. J lost 9 bases, V lost 2 bases, and 6 bases had no gene match. The length of the CDR3 is 14 residues. Per germline, CDR1 MNHEY and CDR2 SMNVEV (reference sequence). As DNA, the CDR3 is TGTGCCAGCAGTTTAGAAGGGGGCGGGAAAAAACTGTTTTTT. This translates into CASSLEGGGKKLFF.

A few counts support this clonotype. The gene calls are TRBV2 and TRBJ1-3, with a tentative D call TRBD1 (6 bases). V was trimmed by 7 bases and J by 2 bases, leaving 9 bases between them. From germline, CDR1 is SNHLY and CDR2 FYNNEI. The CDR3 is 13 residues long. CDR3 bases: TGTGCCAGCACGGCAGGGGCTGGAAACACCATATATTTT. Translation: CASTAGAGNTIYF. The entire variable domain, with the rest obtained from reference TRBV2 and TRBJ1-3, is as follows: EPEVTQTPSHQVTQMGQEVILRCVPISNHLYFYWYRQILGQKVEFLVSFYNNEISEKSEIFDDQFSVERPDGSNFTLKIRSTKLEDSAMYFCASTAGAGNTIYFGEGSWLTVV.

CDR3 sequence (DNA): TGCAGTGCTCAACCGGGAGGCGGAGAGACCCAGTACTTC. It specifies CSAQPGGGETQYF. The V gene is TRBV20-1, the J gene TRBJ2-5, with 7 bases identical to TRBD2. Unmatched junction bases numbered 7, after V lost 5 bases and J lost 4 bases. The CDR3 is 13 residues long. The germline V gene has CDR1 DFQATT and CDR2 SNEGSKA (reference sequence).

The chain employs TRBV14 and TRBJ2-5; TRBD1 or TRBD2 may be the D gene (5 bases each). V was pared by 3 bases and J by 12 bases, with 11 bases between. Germline CDR1 SGHDN, CDR2 FVKESK. The CDR3 runs to 11 residues. DNA for the CDR3: TGTGCCAGCAGCCAGGGACCGCCAAAGTACTTC. Translated: CASSQGPPKYF.

This rearrangement joins TRBV15 to TRBJ1-3, with D possibly being TRBD1 (6 bases). Trimming cost V 9 bases and J 0 bases, with 18 bases left between them. Germline CDR1 reads LNHNV; CDR2 reads YYDKDF (reference sequence). The CDR3 contains 16 residues. The CDR3 DNA sequence: TGTGCCACTCAGGGACATCTGGAATTCTCTGGAAACACCATATATTTT. Residues: CATQGHLEFSGNTIYF.

The genes are TRBV29-1 and TRBJ2-1; perhaps TRBD1 as D (5 bases). The CDR3 is made up of 16 amino acids. Trimming stripped 2 bases from V and 9 bases from J, with 23 bases between. CDR1 and CDR2 from the germline V gene are SQVTM and ANQGSEA. The CDR3 sequence is CSVEKGAGITSGEQFF. As DNA, the CDR3 is TGCAGCGTTGAAAAAGGGGCAGGAATAACCTCCGGTGAGCAGTTCTTC.

The chain is built from TRBV24-1 and TRBJ2-2, with D possibly being TRBD1 (7 bases). CDR1 is KGHDR, CDR2 SFDVKD, per germline. The V end lost 5 bases, the J end lost 6 bases, and 15 bases lay between the germline ends. This CDR3 comprises 15 residues. The CDR3 loop is CATSALRGVPGELFF. CDR3 DNA sequence: TGTGCCACCAGTGCCCTCAGGGGGGTACCCGGGGAGCTGTTTTTT.

This clonotype showed up just a few times. V and J are TRBV12-3 or TRBV12-4 and TRBJ1-5; D is unclear. This CDR3 spans 19 amino acids. The germline V and J ends were trimmed by 6 bases and 1 base, with 25 bases remaining between them. The CDR3 region has the DNA TGTGCCAGCAGCCACCAGACCAAGACGAGTGTCGGGAGCAATCAGCCCCAGCATTTT. Its protein product is CASSHQTKTSVGSNQPQHF.

The J gene is TRBJ1-6, the V gene TRBV2, with 8 bases matching TRBD1. This CDR3 contains 14 residues. The V gene's germline CDR1 is SNHLY and CDR2 FYNNEI. The junction had 8 bases not matched to a gene; V was cut back by 9 bases and J by 7 bases. CDR3 in DNA: TGTGCCAGTCTACAGGGGGTCTCAAATTCACCCCTCCACTTT. Its protein is CASLQGVSNSPLHF.

This clonotype was seen a handful of times. This rearrangement joins TRBV6-6 to TRBJ2-3; either TRBD1 or TRBD2 may fit D (5 bases each). CDR3 length: 13 residues. The V end lost 7 bases, the J end lost 4 bases, and 12 bases lay between the germline ends. Germline V gene data show CDR1 as MNHNY and CDR2 as SVGAGI (reference sequence). CDR3 loop: CASTPQGADTQYF. The CDR3, as DNA: TGTGCCAGCACCCCCCAGGGAGCAGATACGCAGTATTTT.

The chain combines TRBV5-1 with TRBJ2-5; D is perhaps TRBD1 (6 bases). Trimming took off 0 bases at V and 5 bases at J, with 14 bases between the two ends. CDR3 size: 15 residues. Germline values: CDR1 SGHRS, CDR2 YFSETQ. The chain's CDR3 is CASSLANIQGETQYF. In nucleotides, the CDR3 is TGCGCCAGCAGCTTGGCCAATATACAGGGTGAGACCCAGTACTTC. The full variable domain, completed using reference TRBV5-1 and TRBJ2-5, is KAGVTQTPRYLIKTRGQQVTLSCSPISGHRSVSWYQQTPGQGLQFLFEYFSETQRNKGNFPGRFSGRQFSNSRSEMNVSTLELGDSALYLCASSLANIQGETQYFGPGTRLLVL.

This clonotype was detected a few times. This chain connects TRBV20-1 to TRBJ2-5; TRBD1 matches at 7 bases. Germline lookup yields CDR1 DFQATT and CDR2 SNEGSKA (reference sequence). There are 13 residues in the CDR3. V lost 0 bases and J lost 4; bases outside the gene matches: 2. CDR3 bases: TGCAGTGCTAGAGAGGGACAGCGAGAGACCCAGTACTTC. It yields the protein CSAREGQRETQYF.

This clonotype was observed many times. The V and J genes are TRBV4-1 and TRBJ2-7; D perhaps matches TRBD1 (5 bases). V was clipped by 1 base and J by 2 bases, with 6 bases between them. Germline lookup yields CDR1 MGHRA and CDR2 YSYEKL. This CDR3 has 13 residues. The CDR3: CASSQGQTYEQYF. The CDR3 bases are TGCGCCAGCAGCCAAGGACAGACCTACGAGCAGTACTTC.

This clonotype has just one count. The V call is TRBV11-1, the J call TRBJ2-7, with 8 bases matching TRBD2. Germline V CDR1 and CDR2: SGHAT, FQDESV (reference sequence). This CDR3 is built from 14 residues. With 5 bases clipped from V and 4 bases from J, the junction kept 7 bases outside the gene matches. CDR3 protein: CASSLSGNPYEQYF. Here the CDR3 DNA reads TGTGCCAGCAGCCTTAGCGGGAACCCTTACGAGCAGTACTTC.

This clonotype was counted a few times. An end of the junction does not agree with germline; a read error may underlie this. V gene TRBV5-1 combines with J gene TRBJ1-2; D uncertain. Germline loops: CDR1 SGHRS, CDR2 YFSETQ. The length of the CDR3 is 14 residues. Here the CDR3 DNA reads TGCGCCAGTAGCTTGGGTGCCAGAGACTATGGCTACACCTTC. Its protein is CASSLGARDYGYTF.

The V call is TRBV29-1, the J call TRBJ2-3; 10 positions agree with TRBD2. The J segment lost 6 bases and the V segment lost 8 bases, leaving 14 bases of the junction unmatched. CDR1 SQVTM and CDR2 ANQGSEA come from the germline V gene. There are 15 residues in the CDR3. This CDR3 reads CSLQGGSGGEDTQYF. In nucleotides, the CDR3 is TGCAGCCTCCAGGGAGGCAGCGGGGGGGAGGATACGCAGTATTTT.

There are a few counts of this clonotype. The chain is built from TRBV4-1 and TRBJ2-5; 7 positions match TRBD1. Near its end, the DNA agrees better with TRBJ2-7, so the J call may be wrong. Germline assignment: CDR1 MGHRA and CDR2 YSYEKL. The CDR3 runs 15 residues. CDR3 coding DNA: TGCGCCAGCAGCCAAGGACAGGGCTCGTCCTACGAGCAGTACTTC. Protein sequence: CASSQGQGSSYEQYF.

This clonotype showed up many times. The gene calls are TRBV5-5 and TRBJ2-2; 7 bases line up with TRBD1. Trimming removed 1 base from V and 3 bases from J; junction bases left unmatched: 3. The V gene's germline CDR1 is SGHKS and CDR2 YYEKEE (reference sequence). This CDR3 region has 15 residues. The CDR3 protein is CASSLRQGYTGELFF. The DNA of the CDR3 is TGTGCCAGCAGCTTGAGACAGGGCTACACCGGGGAGCTGTTTTTT.

The genes are TRBV5-1 and TRBJ2-3; 9 positions agree with TRBD2. J lost 2 bases, V lost 0 bases, and 1 base had no gene match. Germline V gives CDR1 SGHRS, CDR2 YFSETQ. This CDR3 is built from 15 residues. CDR3 bases: TGCGCCAGCAGCTTGGCTAGCGGGACCACAGATACGCAGTATTTT. Translation: CASSLASGTTDTQYF.

The gene calls are TRBV2 and TRBJ2-5; D remains ambiguous. CDR1 is SNHLY, CDR2 FYNNEI, per germline. This CDR3 spans 15 amino acids. V lost 3 bases to trimming and J lost 2 bases, with 13 bases between them. CDR3 loop: CASSEAAKHQETQYF. The CDR3 DNA follows: TGTGCCAGCAGTGAGGCAGCGAAACATCAAGAGACCCAGTACTTC.

This clonotype has only a few counts. This rearrangement joins TRBV7-3 to TRBJ2-3, with 10 bases aligning to TRBD2. With V trimmed by 5 bases and J by 9 bases, 5 bases remained unmatched. The CDR3 runs to 13 residues. Germline values: CDR1 SGHTA, CDR2 FQGTGA. CDR3 DNA: TGTGCCAGCAGCCCACAGGGACTAGCGACGCAGTATTTT. The encoded protein is CASSPQGLATQYF.

Regarding this clonotype: Mismatch with germline at one junction end may stem from a read error. This chain connects TRBV7-6 to TRBJ1-4, with D possibly matching TRBD1 (5 bases). The CDR3 loop spans 16 amino acids. Germline V gene data show CDR1 as SGHVS and CDR2 as FNYEAQ. As DNA, the CDR3 is TGTGCCAGCAGCCCCCGGGACCCCGCAACTAATGAAAAACTGCTTTTT. This encodes CASSPRDPATNEKLLF.

This clonotype was seen just once. The chain has TRBV28 and TRBJ2-3, with D unclear. Germline CDR1 reads MDHEN; CDR2 reads SYDVKM. V was trimmed by 5 bases and J by 0 bases, leaving 18 bases between them. CDR3 size: 17 residues. CDR3 in DNA: TGTGCCAGCAGTACGAAGCCGCGGTCCCCGAGCACAGATACGCAGTATTTT. It translates to CASSTKPRSPSTDTQYF.